The present TCR beta chain was sequenced within a study of blood T cell repertoires in COVID-19 (dated by TCRdb to between 2020 and 2021). General notes on the study: Samples covering the acute and convalescent phases of COVID-19 were provided by collaborators in the United States, Italy and Spain. The prospective study material was composed of cDNA or gDNA derived from T cells, B-cell-depleted T cells, or PBMCs. The dataset comprised deeply sampled blood TCRbeta repertoires from subjects exposed to, actively infected with, or recovered from COVID-19. The repertoires were released in a freely available public database meant as a resource for research on the immune response to SARS-CoV-2. The samples were drawn from two sources: the first 160 participants of the ongoing ImmuneRACE study, and 1,000 to 1,500 subjects contributed by 6 global collaborators. A de-identified subject ID, COVID-19 status, age in years and sex were almost always included in the sample metadata. Where available, HLA class I and class II types were obtained from metadata supplied by the sample provider rather than from assay-based typing.

Turning to this clone: No cognate antigen has been identified for it. It has no much larger one-base neighbor in the sample; base qualities were not kept.

Each collaborating institution followed its own protocols to collect whole blood in K2EDTA tubes. For TCRbeta analysis, collaborator samples were shipped as frozen whole blood, as isolated PBMCs, or as DNA extracted from either sample type. What the work shows at the level of the full study, not this receptor alone: The quantity of clinical and demographic metadata differed by source and by participant and was supplied without curation.

The CDR3 numbers 11 residues from cysteine through phenylalanine. This entry keeps only the CDR3 DNA: 33 bases, framed from base 1. V drops 8 bases and J drops 4 bases, leaving 6 bases in between. TCRbeta CDR3 regions were amplified from genomic DNA using the immunoSEQ Assay, a bias-controlled multiplex PCR. As for how the authors treated the data: The number of nucleated cells in each sample was estimated from the amplification of reference gene primers within the assay. To quantify the absolute abundance of each unique TCRbeta CDR3 rearrangement, sequence reads were collapsed and filtered. Productive Simpson clonality was computed per sample as the square root of Simpson's diversity index over productive rearrangements. The clones in this table, taken by TCRdb from immuneACCESS, are in-frame only. Not every clone is retained; where verified, under half of the shortfall comes from an unresolved V gene, and the cause of the rest is unknown. V and J calls and clone size are copied from that table; D and trimming were computed from the DNA. For this sample there are under 300,000 clones; about 80% appear just once. Jointly, the top ten make up 4.5% to 6% of the sample.

The receptor was isolated from an elderly woman with active or convalescent COVID-19. This chain is built from TRBV12-3 or TRBV12-4 and TRBJ2-1; no confident D gene assignment can be made. Sequenced: peripheral blood. CDR3 region: CASGLYNEQFF. At the DNA level, the sequence is TGTGCCAGCGGGCTTTACAATGAGCAGTTCTTC.